Presented here are 18 T cell receptor beta chains from one specimen sequenced in a study of beta chain features in type 1 diabetes. These TCRs are of unknown antigen specificity. Findings and limits, study-wide: Type 1 diabetes patients had moderately but significantly shorter TCRB CDR3s in all four CD4+ subsets.

All of the isolated RNA was reverse transcribed, so expressed TCRB transcripts were sequenced. Libraries were prepared by immunoSEQ multiplex PCR; TCRdb keeps only in-frame clonotypes and omits some of them. The sample holds around 260,000 clones; around 21% are singletons and the top ten take 0.028%. The material sequenced was naive CD4+ T cells from blood. Receptor source: a woman in her thirties or forties with type 1 diabetes.

The CDR3: CASSKDRDTIYF. The DNA of the CDR3 is TGTGCCAGCAGTAAAGACCGGGACACCATATATTTT. This chain uses TRBV9 with TRBJ1-3; no firm D call. Germline-derived CDR1 and CDR2 are SGDLS and YYNGEE. V was clipped by 5 bases and J by 8 bases, with 11 bases between them. This CDR3 comprises 12 residues.

The chain employs TRBV5-6 and TRBJ1-1, with 9 nucleotides matching TRBD1. CDR3 size: 15 residues. V gave up 0 bases and J gave up 4 bases; unmatched junction bases: 4. Germline-derived CDR1 and CDR2 are SGHDT and YYEEEE. The CDR3 region is CASSLDGTGITEAFF. The CDR3 coding sequence is TGTGCCAGCAGCTTGGACGGGACAGGGATCACTGAAGCTTTCTTT.

The gene calls are TRBV9 and TRBJ2-7; 15 bases are shared with TRBD2. This CDR3 comprises 14 residues. Germline V gene data show CDR1 as SGDLS and CDR2 as YYNGEE. V lost 3 bases and J lost 6; bases outside the gene matches: 1. The CDR3 sequence: CASSGTSGGVEQYF. As DNA, the CDR3 is TGTGCCAGCAGCGGGACTAGCGGGGGGGTCGAGCAGTACTTC.

This rearrangement joins TRBV7-9 to TRBJ2-7; 9 bases are a match to TRBD2. The CDR3 is 15 amino acids. J gave up 6 bases and V 6 bases, and 12 bases lay outside the gene matches. The V gene's germline CDR1 is SEHNR and CDR2 FQNEAQ (reference sequence). The DNA of the CDR3 is TGTGCCAGCAGTTCAGCGGGTAGCGGGAGCGGCGAGCAGTACTTC. Amino acids: CASSSAGSGSGEQYF.

The chain links TRBV15 to TRBJ1-2, with a tentative D call TRBD1 (5 bases). Trimming shortened V by 4 bases and J by 7 bases, and 16 bases separated the two germline ends. CDR1 and CDR2 from the germline V gene are LNHNV and YYDKDF (reference sequence). The CDR3 is made up of 14 amino acids. CDR3 region: CATSTVAGGPGYTF. The CDR3 DNA follows: TGTGCCACCAGCACGGTAGCGGGGGGACCTGGCTACACCTTC.

The chain uses TRBV30 and TRBJ1-1; the match to TRBD1 covers 7 bases. Losses at the gene ends were 2 bases for V and 5 bases for J; bases not matched to a gene: 14. This CDR3 contains 16 residues. Germline V CDR1 and CDR2: GTSNPN, SVGIG (reference sequence). The CDR3 coding sequence is TGTGCCTGGAGTTCATTTCAAACGACAGGGTGGACTGAAGCTTTCTTT. The encoded protein is CAWSSFQTTGWTEAFF.

The V gene is TRBV7-2, the J gene TRBJ2-5; 7 bases map to TRBD2. CDR3 size: 15 residues. The V gene end was trimmed by 0 bases and the J gene end by 5 bases; junction bases not matched to a gene: 6. In germline, CDR1 is SGHTA, CDR2 FQGNSA. The CDR3 loop reads CASSLAVIGGETQYF. In DNA, the CDR3 is TGTGCCAGCAGCTTAGCGGTTATCGGGGGGGAGACCCAGTACTTC.

This clone came up a few times. The chain carries TRBV28 and TRBJ2-7; the D is unclear. Trimming stripped 8 bases from V and 1 base from J, with 9 bases between. Germline-derived CDR1 and CDR2 are MDHEN and SYDVKM. This CDR3 is 12 amino acids long. DNA of the CDR3: TGTGCCAGCTGTCAGGATTCCTACGAGCAGTACTTC. It yields the protein CASCQDSYEQYF. The entire variable domain, with the rest obtained from reference TRBV28 and TRBJ2-7, is as follows: DVKVTQSSRYLVKRTGEKVFLECVQDMDHENMFWYRQDPGLGLRLIYFSYDVKMKEKGDIPEGYSVSREKKERFSLILESASTNQTSMYLCASCQDSYEQYFGPGTRLTVT.

The V call is TRBV30, the J call TRBJ1-3, with unresolved D. Germline CDR1 GTSNPN, CDR2 SVGIG (reference sequence). Trimming shortened V by 4 bases and J by 0 bases, and 10 bases separated the two germline ends. The CDR3 totals 14 residues. CDR3 sequence: CAWTIGISGNTIYF. The CDR3 DNA is TGTGCCTGGACCATCGGGATCTCTGGAAACACCATATATTTT.

The chain links TRBV29-1 to TRBJ2-1, with D perhaps TRBD1 (6 bases). Germline V CDR1 and CDR2: SQVTM, ANQGSEA. Deletions cut 6 bases from V and 4 bases from J, with 13 bases between. The CDR3 is 13 amino acids. The CDR3 DNA is TGCAGCGTGAACTCCGGGACATACAATGAGCAGTTCTTC. This sequence encodes CSVNSGTYNEQFF.

This clone was recorded a few times. The genes are TRBV5-4 and TRBJ2-1; the D gene is possibly TRBD2 (5 bases). The CDR3 covers 15 residues. The V and J ends lost 4 bases and 0 bases respectively, with 11 bases between them. Germline lookup yields CDR1 SGHNT and CDR2 YYREEE (reference sequence). The DNA for the CDR3 is TGTGCCAGCAGCCCCGACTACCCCTCCTACAATGAGCAGTTCTTC. Its protein product is CASSPDYPSYNEQFF.

The gene calls are TRBV10-3 and TRBJ1-5, with 7 bases aligning to TRBD1. Germline CDR1 ENHRY, CDR2 SYGVKD. The CDR3 runs 14 residues. J lost 0 bases, V lost 4 bases, and 0 bases had no gene match. The CDR3 is CAISGDSSNQPQHF. Here the CDR3 DNA reads TGTGCCATCAGTGGGGACAGTAGCAATCAGCCCCAGCATTTT.

The genes are TRBV7-9 and TRBJ2-5; TRBD2 might be the D (6 bases). V was shortened by 3 bases and J by 5 bases, with 10 bases between the two germline ends. The CDR3 is made up of 13 amino acids. Germline V gene lookup returns CDR1 SEHNR and CDR2 FQNEAQ (reference sequence). The CDR3 bases are TGTGCCAGCAGCTTGGCGGGAACGGAGACCCAGTACTTC. Protein product: CASSLAGTETQYF.

The sample holds one count of this clone. CDR3: CASSLVGDLEPQHF. Written as DNA, the CDR3 is TGTGCCAGCAGTTTAGTCGGGGATTTGGAGCCCCAGCATTTT. V and J are TRBV28 and TRBJ1-5; no clear D gene. The CDR3 is 14 amino acids. Per the germline V gene, CDR1 is MDHEN and CDR2 is SYDVKM. Trimming took 2 bases from V and 8 from J, leaving 13 bases between them.

As regards this clone: Other DNA sequences in the same sample also yield this CDR3. The rearrangement links TRBV18 to TRBJ1-1, with D maybe TRBD1 (5 bases). CDR3 length equals 13 residues. The V gene's germline CDR1 is KGHSH and CDR2 LQKENI. V was pared by 5 bases and J by 1 base, with 8 bases between. In nucleotides, the CDR3 is TGTGCCAGCTCATCAGACAGGAACACTGAAGCTTTCTTT. This translates into CASSSDRNTEAFF.

Only a few counts were recorded for this clone. The V gene is TRBV29-1, the J gene TRBJ1-1, with D uncertain. Trimming removed 6 bases from V and 0 bases from J, with 14 bases in between. CDR3 length equals 14 residues. CDR1 and CDR2 (germline): SQVTM, ANQGSEA. CDR3 region: CSVRLADMNTEAFF. DNA for the CDR3: TGCAGCGTCCGCCTTGCAGACATGAACACTGAAGCTTTCTTT.

This chain connects TRBV6-5 to TRBJ2-1; D is possibly TRBD1 (5 bases). Germline assignment: CDR1 MNHEY and CDR2 SVGAGI. This CDR3 comprises 14 residues. Between the trimmed V and J ends, which lost 2 bases and 3 bases, there was a span of 8 bases. Written as DNA, the CDR3 is TGTGCCAGCAGTTACGACAGTCGCTACAATGAGCAGTTCTTC. Its protein is CASSYDSRYNEQFF.

The chain joins TRBV6-5 to TRBJ2-1, with 8 bases that match TRBD2. CDR1 is MNHEY and CDR2 is SVGAGI in the germline V gene. The CDR3 covers 15 residues. With 6 bases clipped from V and 7 bases from J, the junction kept 11 bases outside the gene matches. CDR3 nucleotides: TGTGCCAGCAGCCGGCGGGGGGTTGTAGGGAATGAGCAGTTCTTC. Translation gives CASSRRGVVGNEQFF.